This T cell receptor (beta chain) was observed in a study of cytomegalovirus exposure and HLA in healthy donors. Use of 60 Vbeta and 13 Jbeta primers characterized the PCR. TCRdb keeps only in-frame clones here, not all; method: immunoSEQ multiplex PCR. The data show about 200,000 clones, under 70% seen once. The length of the CDR3 is 19 residues. Germline V lookup: CDR1 MNHEY, CDR2 SMNVEV (reference sequence). Specimen: PBMCs. The chain links TRBV27 to TRBJ2-5; tentatively, D is TRBD1 (7 bases). The J call may be wrong; the DNA end is better matched by TRBJ2-7. This receptor was identified in a man aged 40-49 years in good health and CMV-seropositive. This CDR3 reads CATPHGGGQATKLSYEQYF. DNA for the CDR3: TGTGCCACCCCGCACGGGGGCGGACAGGCGACGAAACTCTCCTACGAGCAGTACTTC.